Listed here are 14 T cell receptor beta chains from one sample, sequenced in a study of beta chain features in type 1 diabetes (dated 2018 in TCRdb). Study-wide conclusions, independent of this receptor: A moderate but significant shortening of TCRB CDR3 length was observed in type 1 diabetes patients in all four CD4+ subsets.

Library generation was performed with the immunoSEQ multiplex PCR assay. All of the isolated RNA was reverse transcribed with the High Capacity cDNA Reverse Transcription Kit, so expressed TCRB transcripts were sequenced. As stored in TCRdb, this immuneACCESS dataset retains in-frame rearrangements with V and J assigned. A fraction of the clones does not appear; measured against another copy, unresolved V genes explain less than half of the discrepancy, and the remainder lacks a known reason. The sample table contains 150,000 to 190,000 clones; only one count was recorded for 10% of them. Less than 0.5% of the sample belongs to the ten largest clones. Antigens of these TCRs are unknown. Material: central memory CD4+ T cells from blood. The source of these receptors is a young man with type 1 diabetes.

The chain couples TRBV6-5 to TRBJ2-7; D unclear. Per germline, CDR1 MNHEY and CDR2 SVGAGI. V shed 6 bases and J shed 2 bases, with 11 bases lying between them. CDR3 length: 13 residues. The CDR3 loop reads CASSRGYTYEQYF. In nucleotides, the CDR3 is TGTGCCAGCAGCCGCGGCTACACCTACGAGCAGTACTTC.

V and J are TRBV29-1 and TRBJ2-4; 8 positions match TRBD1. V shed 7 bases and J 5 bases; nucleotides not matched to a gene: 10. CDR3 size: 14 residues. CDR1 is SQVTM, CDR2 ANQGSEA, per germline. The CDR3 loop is CSGKRQGLENIQYF. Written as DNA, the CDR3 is TGCAGCGGTAAAAGACAGGGGCTGGAAAACATTCAGTACTTC.

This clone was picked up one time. The CDR3 DNA is TGTGCCAGTAGTATACAAGATACGCAGTATTTT. Encoded protein: CASSIQDTQYF. The chain carries TRBV19 and TRBJ2-3, with D uncertain. CDR1 and CDR2 (germline): LNHDA, SQIVND (reference sequence). Trimming took 2 bases from V and 5 from J, leaving 2 bases between them. The CDR3 runs 11 residues.

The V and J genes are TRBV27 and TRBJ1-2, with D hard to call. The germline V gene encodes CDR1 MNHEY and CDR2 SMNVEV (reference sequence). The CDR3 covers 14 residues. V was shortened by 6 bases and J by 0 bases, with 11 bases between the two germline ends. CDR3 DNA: TGTGCCAGCAGATTCGGGAGATCTAACTATGGCTACACCTTC. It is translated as CASRFGRSNYGYTF.

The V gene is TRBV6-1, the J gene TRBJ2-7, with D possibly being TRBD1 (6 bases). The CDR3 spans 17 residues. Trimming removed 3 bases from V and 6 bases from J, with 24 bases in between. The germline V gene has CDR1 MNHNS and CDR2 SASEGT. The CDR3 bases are TGTGCCAGCAGTGATCCTCAAGGTTTGGGGGCTAGAGGCGAGCAGTACTTC. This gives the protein CASSDPQGLGARGEQYF.

This chain's CDR3 is CASSYRPRGTDTQYF. As DNA, the CDR3 is TGTGCCAGCAGTTACCGCCCGAGAGGCACAGATACGCAGTATTTT. The chain carries TRBV6-5 and TRBJ2-3; D gene uncertain. The CDR3 runs 15 residues. In germline, CDR1 is MNHEY, CDR2 SVGAGI. V shed 2 bases and J shed 1 base, with 10 bases lying between them.

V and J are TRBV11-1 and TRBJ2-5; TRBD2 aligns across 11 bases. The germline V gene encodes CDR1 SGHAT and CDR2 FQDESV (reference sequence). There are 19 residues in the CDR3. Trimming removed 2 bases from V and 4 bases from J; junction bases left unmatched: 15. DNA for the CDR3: TGTGCCAGCAGCTTAAATCAACCGGGACTAGCGGTGAGGGGAGAGACCCAGTACTTC. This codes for CASSLNQPGLAVRGETQYF.

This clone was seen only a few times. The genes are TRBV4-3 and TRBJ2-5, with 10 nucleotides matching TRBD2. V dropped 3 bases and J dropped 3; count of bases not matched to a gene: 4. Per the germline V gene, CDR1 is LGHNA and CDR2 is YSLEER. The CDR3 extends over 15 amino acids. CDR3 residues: CASSQSGTSEETQYF. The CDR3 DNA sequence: TGCGCCAGCAGCCAGTCCGGGACTAGCGAAGAGACCCAGTACTTC.

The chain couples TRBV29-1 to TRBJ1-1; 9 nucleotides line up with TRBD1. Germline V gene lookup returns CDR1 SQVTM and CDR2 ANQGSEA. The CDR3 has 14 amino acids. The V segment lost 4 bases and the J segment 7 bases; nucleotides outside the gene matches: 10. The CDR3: CSVGAPGTGSEAFF. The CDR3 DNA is TGCAGCGTTGGGGCTCCCGGGACAGGGAGTGAAGCTTTCTTT.

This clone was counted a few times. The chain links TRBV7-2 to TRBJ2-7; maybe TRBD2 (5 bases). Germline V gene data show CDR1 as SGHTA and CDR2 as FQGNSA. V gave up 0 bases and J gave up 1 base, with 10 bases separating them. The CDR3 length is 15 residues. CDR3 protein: CASSLAAEASYEQYF. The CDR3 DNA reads TGTGCCAGCAGCTTAGCGGCGGAGGCTTCCTACGAGCAGTACTTC.

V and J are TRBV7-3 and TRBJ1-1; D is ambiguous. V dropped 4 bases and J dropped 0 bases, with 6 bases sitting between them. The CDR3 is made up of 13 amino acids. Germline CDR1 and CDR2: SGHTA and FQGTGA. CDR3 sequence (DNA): TGTGCCAGCAGCTCTGCTATGAACACTGAAGCTTTCTTT. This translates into CASSSAMNTEAFF. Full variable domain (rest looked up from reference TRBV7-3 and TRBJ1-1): GAGVSQTPSNKVTEKGKYVELRCDPISGHTALYWYRQSLGQGPEFLIYFQGTGAADDSGLPNDRFFAVRPEGSVSTLKIQRTERGDSAVYLCASSSAMNTEAFFGQGTRLTVV.

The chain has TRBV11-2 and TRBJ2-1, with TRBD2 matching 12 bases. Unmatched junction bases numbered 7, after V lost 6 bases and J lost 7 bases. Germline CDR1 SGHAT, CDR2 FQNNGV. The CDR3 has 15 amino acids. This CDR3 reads CASRPSGLAGNEQFF. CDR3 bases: TGTGCCAGCAGACCTAGCGGACTAGCGGGAAATGAGCAGTTCTTC.

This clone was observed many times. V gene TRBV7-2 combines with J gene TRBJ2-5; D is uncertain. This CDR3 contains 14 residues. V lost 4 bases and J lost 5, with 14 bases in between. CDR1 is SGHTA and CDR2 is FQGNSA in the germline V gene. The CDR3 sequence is CASSSARGTETQYF. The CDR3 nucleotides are TGTGCCAGCAGCTCCGCGCGAGGCACGGAGACCCAGTACTTC.

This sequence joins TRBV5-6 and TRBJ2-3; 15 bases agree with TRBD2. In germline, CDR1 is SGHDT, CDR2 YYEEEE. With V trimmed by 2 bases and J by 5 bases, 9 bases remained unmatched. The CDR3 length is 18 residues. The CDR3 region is CASSFGTSGRRRGDTQYF. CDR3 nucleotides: TGTGCCAGCAGCTTTGGGACTAGCGGGAGGAGGAGGGGAGATACGCAGTATTTT.